This TCR beta chain was found in a study of human T cells and chemical hapten exposure. Germline V gene sequence: CDR1 MNHEY, CDR2 SVGAGI. The CDR3 runs 16 residues. Between the trimmed V and J ends, which lost 5 bases and 1 base, there was a span of 15 bases. As to time point: patch test 2, 6 weeks after DPC sensitization. Treatment meaning: therapeutic diphenylcyclopropenone sensitization with weekly scalp DPC. Each patch test followed a blood draw. The study drew its donors from alopecia patients who were 18 to 70 years old and suitable for DPC. Study-wide results and limits: DPC sensitization produced no change in TCRs with frequency above 1 in 1000. Patch test score showed a positive correlation with PT1 expanded TCR counts.

In this sample, this clonotype turned up many times. Its antigen is currently unknown. One entry per CDR3 protein results from TCRdb running MiXCR on the RACE reads. The sample has about 54,000 distinct CDR3 sequences; around 9.5% are singletons. Sequencing used whole blood, obtained in connection with sensitization to the hapten diphenylcyclopropenone (DPC). The rearrangement uses TRBV6-5 and TRBJ1-5, with D tentatively TRBD1 (5 bases). The source of this sequence is a woman in her forties or fifties with alopecia areata. Some clones in this sample may be carry-over from other donors' samples. Here the CDR3 DNA reads TGTGCCAGCAGTCGCAGAGGGGCAGGGAGCAATCAGCCCCAGCATTTT. This encodes CASSRRGAGSNQPQHF.